The TCR beta chain described here comes from a study of post-analysis software for immune sequencing data. The overall study: Included among the disease courses, which were recorded for the cohort, were relapsing-remitting, secondary progressive and progressive-relapsing multiple sclerosis.

Overall study findings and caveats: Significantly lower normalized Chao1 diversity was found in patients with multiple sclerosis relative to controls. Patients used roughly five TRBV segments, including TRBV5-6, TRBV5-1 and TRBV20-1, more often than controls. When the samples were clustered directly with F measure, those that had been prepared in the same batch showed strong co-clustering.

Libraries were made from TCR beta cDNA, and they carried unique molecular identifiers. TCRdb re-derived calls from the PCR reads in MiXCR, one entry per CDR3 protein. The top ten hold roughly 5.2% of the sample, which has about 770,000 distinct CDR3 sequences, about half seen once. Deletions cut 1 base from V and 4 bases from J, with 8 bases between. Germline V gene data show CDR1 as DFQATT and CDR2 as SNEGSKA (reference sequence). This CDR3 comprises 13 residues. A note on this clonotype: Its specificity is unknown.

The TCR was taken from a girl between 5 and 17 years old with multiple sclerosis. The V gene is TRBV20-1, the J gene TRBJ1-5; D remains unclear. Sequencing input: blood. The DNA for the CDR3 is TGCAGTGCTAGAGTCTCCGATAATCAGCCCCAGCATTTT. Translation: CSARVSDNQPQHF.